This TCR beta chain originates from a study of molecular identifiers for immune sequencing clone quantification. TCRdb recomputed calls from the PCR reads with MiXCR, one row per CDR3 protein. Altogether over 90,000 distinct CDR3 sequences are present, less than 35% being singletons, with the ten largest covering roughly 10%. Input for naive CD8 libraries was roughly 19,000 to 1,000,000 sorted cells; the RNA fraction used was 10%, 30% or 50%. The CDR3 has 12 residues. Germline V gives CDR1 SGHDN, CDR2 FVKESK. Between the trimmed V and J ends, which lost 3 bases and 6 bases, there was a span of 8 bases.

The rearrangement links TRBV14 to TRBJ1-2, with D unresolved. This TCR was sampled from a human donor in good health. Some libraries in this study had Jurkat cell RNA spiked in. Sequences were obtained from naive CD8+ T cells from blood, with Jurkat cell RNA spiked in. Subset: FACS-sorted CD8+CD4-CCR7+CD45RA+ naive T cells. The CDR3 DNA reads TGTGCCAGCAGCCACACGAGGGATGGCTACACCTTC. Protein product: CASSHTRDGYTF.